These 19 T cell receptor beta chains came from one sample sequenced in a study of blood T cell repertoires in COVID-19. Generated by immunoSEQ multiplex PCR, the TCRdb table keeps only in-frame clones and is missing some. Among about 140,000 clones listed, roughly 88% were seen once. The sequencing input was PBMCs or T cells enriched from blood (not recorded which). The source is a man between 65 and 79 years old who had been exposed to COVID-19.

The chain recombines TRBV13 with TRBJ2-4; D may be TRBD1 (6 bases). Per germline, CDR1 PRHDT and CDR2 FYEKMQ (reference sequence). CDR3 length equals 17 residues. V lost 5 bases to trimming and J lost 0 bases, with 17 bases between them. CDR3 region: CASSETGNLLAKNIQYF. As DNA, the CDR3 is TGTGCCAGCAGCGAAACAGGGAACTTACTAGCCAAAAACATTCAGTACTTC.

This chain joins TRBV18 and TRBJ1-1, with D perhaps TRBD1 (6 bases). The V and J ends lost 6 bases and 4 bases respectively, with 12 bases between them. The CDR3 extends over 13 amino acids. Germline V gene lookup returns CDR1 KGHSH and CDR2 LQKENI. As DNA, the CDR3 is TGTGCCAGCTCGTCGGCAGGGGCCACTGAAGCTTTCTTT. Translated, it gives CASSSAGATEAFF.

This clone came up a few times. This chain links TRBV7-2 with TRBJ1-2; TRBD1 matches at 7 bases. CDR3 length equals 13 residues. Germline trimming cut 6 bases from V and 7 bases from J; bases unmatched to any gene: 8. The germline V gene encodes CDR1 SGHTA and CDR2 FQGNSA. CDR3 in DNA: TGTGCCAGCAGTCATGACAGGGTGGTTGGCTACACCTTC. Protein: CASSHDRVVGYTF.

V and J are TRBV29-1 and TRBJ1-5; no clear D. Trimming took 4 bases from V and 3 from J, leaving 10 bases between them. The CDR3 loop spans 13 amino acids. CDR1 and CDR2 (germline): SQVTM, ANQGSEA. DNA for the CDR3: TGCAGCGTTGCTTCCGGGGTCAATCAGCCCCAGCATTTT. Translating gives CSVASGVNQPQHF. Filled out from reference TRBV29-1 and TRBJ1-5, the complete variable domain reads SAVISQKPSRDICQRGTSLTIQCQVDSQVTMMFWYRQQPGQSLTLIATANQGSEATYESGFVIDKFPISRPNLTFSTLTVSNMSPEDSSIYLCSVASGVNQPQHFGDGTRLSIL.

The V gene is TRBV6-4, the J gene TRBJ2-2; D possibly corresponds to TRBD1 (6 bases). The CDR3 length is 15 residues. V was trimmed by 2 bases and J by 0 bases, leaving 7 bases between them. The V gene's germline CDR1 is MRHNA and CDR2 SNTAGT. The CDR3 loop is CASSDGTTNTGELFF. The CDR3 coding sequence is TGTGCCAGCAGTGACGGGACAACGAACACCGGGGAGCTGTTTTTT.

The V and J genes are TRBV25-1 and TRBJ1-2, with D maybe TRBD1 (5 bases). CDR1 and CDR2 from the germline V gene are MGHDK and SYGVNS. Trimming removed 6 bases at V and 4 bases at J, with 15 bases between. CDR3 length equals 14 residues. The CDR3 is CASRAQGATYGYTF. For the CDR3, the DNA is TGTGCCAGCAGAGCTCAAGGGGCAACCTATGGCTACACCTTC.

This sequence joins TRBV6-5 and TRBJ2-2; D remains unclear. V was cut by 6 bases and J by 4 bases, with 15 bases left in between. Germline V gene data show CDR1 as MNHEY and CDR2 as SVGAGI. The CDR3 sequence is 15 residues long. The CDR3 protein is CASRPPFRGTGELFF. CDR3 in DNA: TGTGCCAGCAGGCCTCCCTTTAGAGGCACCGGGGAGCTGTTTTTT.

J is TRBJ2-6 and V is TRBV3-1 (or the pseudogene TRBV3-2), with 15 nucleotides matching TRBD2. This CDR3 spans 19 amino acids. Germline V gene lookup returns CDR1 LGHDT and CDR2 YNNKEL (reference sequence). Unmatched junction bases numbered 5, after V lost 3 bases and J lost 2 bases. The CDR3 region is CASSQGLAGGGTGANVLTF. The CDR3 DNA reads as TGTGCCAGCAGCCAGGGACTAGCGGGAGGTGGGACTGGGGCCAACGTCCTGACTTTC.

This chain uses TRBV5-1 with TRBJ1-2; a possible D gene is TRBD1 (5 bases). The CDR3 consists of 18 residues. V shed 4 bases and J shed 4 bases, with 26 bases lying between them. Germline CDR1 and CDR2: SGHRS and YFSETQ. The CDR3 DNA reads TGCGCCAGCAGCCTCCCCAGCCAGGAGAAGGGGTTGGGCTATGGCTACACCTTC. Translation gives CASSLPSQEKGLGYGYTF.

This CDR3 is CASTRDRNYGYTF. DNA for the CDR3: TGTGCCAGCACCCGGGACAGGAACTATGGCTACACCTTC. The chain has TRBV27 and TRBJ1-2; TRBD1 agrees at 8 bases. Germline CDR1 and CDR2: MNHEY and SMNVEV (reference sequence). The CDR3 runs to 13 residues. J lost 2 bases, V lost 7 bases, and 3 bases had no gene match.

This chain connects TRBV5-4 to TRBJ2-5; D is ambiguous. In germline, CDR1 is SGHNT, CDR2 YYREEE (reference sequence). CDR3 size: 15 residues. V lost 0 bases, J lost 2 bases, and 11 bases lay in between. CDR3 amino acids: CASSLAATLQETQYF. DNA for the CDR3: TGTGCCAGCAGCTTGGCCGCGACTTTGCAAGAGACCCAGTACTTC.

This rearrangement joins TRBV28 to TRBJ1-2; possibly TRBD1 for D (6 bases). This CDR3 is built from 14 residues. V lost 2 bases to trimming and J lost 4 bases, with 11 bases between them. Germline V gives CDR1 MDHEN, CDR2 SYDVKM. For the CDR3, the DNA is TGTGCCAGCAGTTTAAAGGGGGTGATCTATGGCTACACCTTC. Protein sequence: CASSLKGVIYGYTF.

The table lists this clone with a few counts. This chain uses TRBV6-5 with TRBJ1-5; D possibly corresponds to TRBD1 (5 bases). The CDR3 contains 14 residues. The V and J ends lost 6 bases and 0 bases respectively, with 9 bases between them. Germline V gene lookup returns CDR1 MNHEY and CDR2 SVGAGI. DNA of the CDR3: TGTGCCAGCAGGCAACAGGTTAGCAATCAGCCCCAGCATTTT. Protein sequence: CASRQQVSNQPQHF.

A few counts support this clone. The chain carries TRBV7-2 and TRBJ1-4; the D gene is possibly TRBD1 (6 bases). Looked up from germline, CDR1 is SGHTA and CDR2 is FQGNSA. Trimming pared 1 base from V and 8 bases from J, leaving 8 bases between. This CDR3 comprises 13 residues. DNA of the CDR3: TGTGCCAGCAGCTTAGACAGGGACGAAAAACTGTTTTTT. Its protein product is CASSLDRDEKLFF.

V and J are TRBV5-4 and TRBJ2-3; TRBD2 might be the D (6 bases). Trimming stripped 3 bases from V and 1 base from J, with 6 bases between. The CDR3 has 13 amino acids. Germline V gene lookup returns CDR1 SGHNT and CDR2 YYREEE (reference sequence). The CDR3 spells CASSWEGTDTQYF. CDR3 coding DNA: TGTGCCAGCAGCTGGGAGGGCACAGATACGCAGTATTTT.

The CDR3 nucleotides read TGTGCCAGCTCACCCGACCCTCTACCGACAGGGGCAGCTTTCTTT. Residues: CASSPDPLPTGAAFF. V and J are TRBV18 and TRBJ1-1, with TRBD1 identical over 8 bases. V trimming: 3 bases; J trimming: 10 bases; junction bases outside the gene matches: 13. The germline V gene encodes CDR1 KGHSH and CDR2 LQKENI. CDR3 size: 15 residues.

This chain links TRBV12-5 with TRBJ2-2, with no clear D. This CDR3 is 15 amino acids long. Trimming stripped 0 bases from V and 8 bases from J, with 13 bases between. Germline V CDR1 and CDR2: LGHNT, FRNRAP. CDR3 region: CASGLVVGAPGELFF. The CDR3 DNA follows: TGTGCTAGTGGTTTGGTGGTCGGAGCCCCGGGGGAGCTGTTTTTT.

The CDR3 DNA follows: TGTGCCAGTAGCGAACAGAGCTCTGGAAACACCATATATTTT. Translation gives CASSEQSSGNTIYF. The rearrangement uses TRBV19 and TRBJ1-3; D not certain. CDR3 length: 14 residues. Trimming stripped 6 bases from V and 0 bases from J, with 9 bases between. Germline-derived CDR1 and CDR2 are LNHDA and SQIVND (reference sequence).

The chain has TRBV27 and TRBJ2-2; a possible D gene is TRBD2 (6 bases). V gave up 3 bases and J gave up 5 bases, with 13 bases separating them. The CDR3 runs 15 residues. Germline CDR1 reads MNHEY; CDR2 reads SMNVEV (reference sequence). The CDR3 spells CASSLVGGGTGELFF. CDR3 sequence (DNA): TGTGCCAGCAGTTTGGTCGGGGGTGGGACCGGGGAGCTGTTTTTT.